These 24 T cell receptor beta chains were all obtained from the same sample, sequenced in a study of blood T cell repertoires in COVID-19. Assay: immunoSEQ multiplex PCR; the TCRdb copy retains only in-frame clones and omits some. The data contain about 200,000 clones, 86% of them seen just once; the ten biggest clones take up around 5.7%. The sample consisted of peripheral blood. The receptors originated from a man older than 75 with acute or convalescent COVID-19.

In this sample, this clone turned up a few times. The J gene is TRBJ2-5, the V gene TRBV19, with D maybe TRBD1 (8 bases). Germline CDR1 is LNHDA and CDR2 is SQIVND (reference sequence). The ends were cut back, 3 bases at V and 4 bases at J, with 12 bases in the middle. This CDR3 is 14 amino acids long. The CDR3 DNA reads as TGTGCCAGTAGTATCGGGGGGACAGGAGAGACCCAGTACTTC. Residues: CASSIGGTGETQYF.

V is TRBV5-1 and J is TRBJ2-1, with D possibly TRBD2 on 6 matching bases. CDR3 length: 14 residues. CDR1 is SGHRS, CDR2 YFSETQ, per germline. Trimming removed 1 base from V and 11 bases from J, with 16 bases in between. CDR3 coding DNA: TGCGCCAGCAGCTTGTCTGGCGGGGCAAGGAAGCAGTTCTTC. Protein: CASSLSGGARKQFF.

The chain recombines TRBV28 with TRBJ2-7; 8 positions agree with TRBD1. V lost 6 bases, J lost 0 bases, and 7 bases stayed unmatched. Germline CDR1 reads MDHEN; CDR2 reads SYDVKM. CDR3 length equals 15 residues. CDR3 DNA: TGTGCCAGCAGACCCCCCGGGACAGGCTCCTACGAGCAGTACTTC. It translates to CASRPPGTGSYEQYF.

J is TRBJ2-7 and V is TRBV29-1; TRBD1 is a possible D gene (6 bases). This CDR3 has 12 amino acids. Germline V lookup: CDR1 SQVTM, CDR2 ANQGSEA. V dropped 7 bases and J dropped 5 bases, with 15 bases sitting between them. The CDR3 DNA reads TGCAGCGCACGACAGGACAGCCACGAGCAGTACTTC. Protein product: CSARQDSHEQYF.

The chain combines TRBV7-6 with TRBJ2-3; TRBD2 agrees at 10 bases. V was pared by 1 base and J by 1 base, with 8 bases of the junction left unmatched. Germline CDR1 SGHVS, CDR2 FNYEAQ. This CDR3 has 18 amino acids. The CDR3 coding sequence is TGTGCCAGCAGCTTAGTCGCCCTAGCGGGAGAGGGCACAGATACGCAGTATTTT. Protein product: CASSLVALAGEGTDTQYF. Full variable domain (outside the CDR3, taken from reference TRBV7-6 and TRBJ2-3): GAGVSQSPRYKVTKRGQDVALRCDPISGHVSLYWYRQALGQGPEFLTYFNYEAQQDKSGLPNDRFSAERPEGSISTLTIQRTEQRDSAMYRCASSLVALAGEGTDTQYFGPGTRLTVL.

On this clone itself: Mismatch with germline at one junction end may stem from a read error. This sequence joins TRBV28 and TRBJ1-1; unclear D gene. The CDR3 is 13 amino acids. Germline V gene sequence: CDR1 MDHEN, CDR2 SYDVKM. This CDR3 reads CASSLYPDTEAFF. Here the CDR3 DNA reads TGTGCCAGCAGCTTATACCCGGACACTGAAGCTTTCTTT.

This clone was counted between two and nine times. The chain is built from TRBV10-2 and TRBJ2-2; D is perhaps TRBD1 (6 bases). The germline CDR1 and CDR2 sequences are WSHSY and SAAADI. The CDR3 loop spans 15 amino acids. The V end was cut by 6 bases, the J end by 1 base, with 12 bases between. CDR3 sequence: CASRPGALNTGELFF. The CDR3 nucleotides are TGCGCCAGCAGACCAGGGGCTTTGAACACCGGGGAGCTGTTTTTT.

As DNA, the CDR3 is TGTGCCAGCAGCTTTGGGACGGGGGTTTCCACTGAAGCTTTCTTT. The encoded protein is CASSFGTGVSTEAFF. V is TRBV11-3 and J is TRBJ1-1, with TRBD1 as a possible D gene (5 bases). Trimming pared 3 bases from V and 4 bases from J, leaving 15 bases between. CDR1 and CDR2 (germline): SGHNT, YENEEA. CDR3 length equals 15 residues.

The V and J genes are TRBV7-3 and TRBJ2-1; maybe TRBD2 (6 bases). V lost 0 bases and J lost 10, with 10 bases in between. Germline V lookup: CDR1 SGHTA, CDR2 FQGTGA. This CDR3 is built from 13 residues. CDR3 DNA: TGTGCCAGCAGCTTAACTGGGCTAGCGGAGCAGTTCTTC. This sequence encodes CASSLTGLAEQFF.

There are a few counts of this clone. The V gene is TRBV12-5, the J gene TRBJ1-5, with D possibly matching TRBD1 (6 bases). CDR1 and CDR2 (germline): LGHNT, FRNRAP. Trimming stripped 9 bases from V and 3 bases from J, with 12 bases between. This CDR3 has 13 amino acids. In DNA, the CDR3 is TGTGCTAGCCAGCAGGGGCCCAATCAGCCCCAGCATTTT. Translation: CASQQGPNQPQHF.

This sequence joins TRBV10-1 and TRBJ2-5; 13 bases line up with TRBD2. In germline, CDR1 is WNHNN, CDR2 SYGVQD (reference sequence). The CDR3 is 16 residues long. CDR3: CDQRTSGRKGRETQYF. The CDR3 DNA follows: TGCGACCAGAGGACTAGCGGGAGAAAAGGCCGGGAGACCCAGTACTTC.

The chain combines TRBV2 with TRBJ2-5, with 7 bases identical to TRBD2. This CDR3 region has 16 residues. Germline lookup yields CDR1 SNHLY and CDR2 FYNNEI. After removal of 1 base from V and 2 bases from J, the junction contained 7 bases not matched to a gene. The CDR3 region is CASSEGLAVTQETQYF. In DNA, the CDR3 is TGTGCCAGCAGTGAAGGTCTAGCGGTAACACAAGAGACCCAGTACTTC. The full variable domain, rest sourced from reference TRBV2 and TRBJ2-5, is EPEVTQTPSHQVTQMGQEVILRCVPISNHLYFYWYRQILGQKVEFLVSFYNNEISEKSEIFDDQFSVERPDGSNFTLKIRSTKLEDSAMYFCASSEGLAVTQETQYFGPGTRLLVL.

The rearrangement joins TRBV6-5 to TRBJ2-5; TRBD1 matches at 7 bases. V lost 8 bases and J lost 5; bases outside the gene matches: 11. The CDR3 extends over 14 amino acids. The germline V gene encodes CDR1 MNHEY and CDR2 SVGAGI. The CDR3 protein is CASRRAQGWETQYF. The DNA for the CDR3 is TGTGCCAGCCGAAGGGCACAGGGGTGGGAGACCCAGTACTTC.

This clone was seen a handful of times. The chain carries TRBV29-1 and TRBJ1-2; 7 nucleotides line up with TRBD1. J lost 6 bases, V lost 1 base, and 5 bases had no gene match. The CDR3 sequence is 13 residues long. CDR1 and CDR2 (germline): SQVTM, ANQGSEA. CDR3 amino acids: CSVEVTGKHGYTF. Here the CDR3 DNA reads TGCAGCGTTGAAGTGACAGGGAAGCATGGCTACACCTTC.

This chain uses TRBV5-8 with TRBJ1-2; TRBD1 is a possible D gene (5 bases). This CDR3 region has 12 residues. Trimming cost V 3 bases and J 7 bases, with 10 bases left between them. CDR1 SGHTS and CDR2 YDEGEE come from the germline V gene. CDR3 region: CASSWGLSGYTF. CDR3 nucleotides: TGTGCCAGCAGCTGGGGACTGTCTGGCTACACCTTC.

The chain carries TRBV11-3 and TRBJ2-3; 7 nucleotides align to TRBD2. This CDR3 comprises 15 residues. Germline V lookup: CDR1 SGHNT, CDR2 YENEEA. With V trimmed by 3 bases and J by 2 bases, 5 bases remained unmatched. Here the CDR3 DNA reads TGTGCCAGCAGCTTGTCTAGCGGATCCACAGATACGCAGTATTTT. This sequence encodes CASSLSSGSTDTQYF. Full variable domain (outside the CDR3, taken from reference TRBV11-3 and TRBJ2-3): EAGVVQSPRYKIIEKKQPVAFWCNPISGHNTLYWYLQNLGQGPELLIRYENEEAVDDSQLPKDRFSAERLKGVDSTLKIQPAELGDSAVYLCASSLSSGSTDTQYFGPGTRLTVL.

The rearrangement links TRBV10-3 to TRBJ2-3; 8 bases are shared with TRBD2. Germline V CDR1 and CDR2: ENHRY, SYGVKD. V gave up 11 bases and J gave up 1 base; unmatched junction bases: 8. The CDR3 has 14 amino acids. CDR3 region: CAVQSGSGTDTQYF. In DNA, the CDR3 is TGTGCCGTCCAGAGCGGGAGTGGCACAGATACGCAGTATTTT.

The chain couples TRBV9 to TRBJ1-3; D ambiguous. The V end was cut by 3 bases, the J end by 0 bases, with 4 bases between. The CDR3 has 13 amino acids. Germline lookup yields CDR1 SGDLS and CDR2 YYNGEE. CDR3 sequence (DNA): TGTGCCAGCAGCGCCAGCTCTGGAAACACCATATATTTT. This gives the protein CASSASSGNTIYF.

The chain recombines TRBV5-8 with TRBJ1-1, with D hard to call. Trimming removed 1 base at V and 1 base at J, with 5 bases between. The CDR3 runs to 13 residues. Per germline, CDR1 SGHTS and CDR2 YDEGEE. The CDR3 loop is CASSLNRNTEAFF. The CDR3 nucleotides read TGTGCCAGCAGCTTGAACAGGAACACTGAAGCTTTCTTT.

The chain is built from TRBV4-2 and TRBJ2-7, with TRBD2 matching over 9 bases. The CDR3 totals 13 residues. Germline trimming cut 3 bases from V and 7 bases from J; bases unmatched to any gene: 4. In germline, CDR1 is LGHNA, CDR2 YNFKEQ. CDR3 bases: TGTGCCAGCAGCCACACAGGACTAGCGGAGCAGTACTTC. Translated: CASSHTGLAEQYF.

This clone appeared a few times. J is TRBJ1-5 and V is TRBV6-1, with D possibly matching TRBD1 (5 bases). The V and J ends lost 2 bases and 1 base respectively, with 12 bases between them. Per the germline V gene, CDR1 is MNHNS and CDR2 is SASEGT. This CDR3 comprises 16 residues. CDR3 DNA: TGTGCCAGCAGTGAAAATAAGGGGAGGAGCAATCAGCCCCAGCATTTT. Its protein product is CASSENKGRSNQPQHF.

The chain couples TRBV11-2 to TRBJ2-2; D is unclear. CDR3 size: 16 residues. V lost 3 bases and J 6 bases, leaving 17 bases between the germline ends. Germline V gene data show CDR1 as SGHAT and CDR2 as FQNNGV. The CDR3 bases are TGTGCCAGCAGCTTCTCGATCCCCCAAACGGCCGGGGAGCTGTTTTTT. Encoded protein: CASSFSIPQTAGELFF.

The genes are TRBV7-2 and TRBJ1-1; the match to TRBD1 covers 10 bases. Germline CDR1 reads SGHTA; CDR2 reads FQGNSA. J was trimmed by 3 bases and V by 5 bases; bases with no gene match: 6. The CDR3 length is 15 residues. DNA of the CDR3: TGTGCCAGCAGCGATCGGACAGGGGGATACACTGAAGCTTTCTTT. It is translated as CASSDRTGGYTEAFF.

The V and J genes are TRBV28 and TRBJ1-6; D not certain. The CDR3 runs to 12 residues. V was pared by 8 bases and J by 10 bases, with 12 bases between. The germline V gene encodes CDR1 MDHEN and CDR2 SYDVKM. The CDR3, as DNA: TGTGCCAGCTCTCTACTCCGATCACCCCTCCACTTT. Translating gives CASSLLRSPLHF.